One and the same sample provided the 20 T cell receptor beta chains below, sequenced in a study of identical twins. TCRdb reprocessed the 5' RACE reads via MiXCR and lists one record per CDR3 protein. The table records 1.5 million to 2 million distinct CDR3 sequences, about 32% of them present only once. Sequenced input: cord blood. These receptors were taken from a newborn girl in good health.

This clonotype was counted only a few times. This chain links TRBV5-6 with TRBJ2-5; TRBD2 matches 7 bases. CDR3 length: 15 residues. The trim removed 2 bases at V and 5 bases at J, leaving 9 bases unmatched. In germline, CDR1 is SGHDT, CDR2 YYEEEE. The CDR3 DNA reads as TGTGCCAGCAGCTTTGGCGGGAGTAATCTCGAGACCCAGTACTTC. Translating gives CASSFGGSNLETQYF.

V is TRBV20-1 and J is TRBJ2-3; 8 bases map to TRBD2. Germline V lookup: CDR1 DFQATT, CDR2 SNEGSKA (reference sequence). V shed 1 base and J 4 bases; nucleotides not matched to a gene: 7. The CDR3 is 15 amino acids. CDR3 region: CSARGRGGWADTQYF. The CDR3 region has the DNA TGCAGTGCTAGAGGACGGGGGGGATGGGCAGATACGCAGTATTTT.

This clonotype was seen at least ten times. The chain couples TRBV20-1 to TRBJ2-4; D gene ambiguous. V shed 3 bases and J shed 8 bases, with 11 bases lying between them. The CDR3 runs 12 residues. CDR1 is DFQATT, CDR2 SNEGSKA, per germline (reference sequence). CDR3: CSASGQGDIQYF. The CDR3 nucleotides read TGCAGTGCTAGCGGCCAAGGAGACATTCAGTACTTC.

V and J are TRBV5-1 and TRBJ2-1; 9 nucleotides match TRBD2. Germline CDR1 reads SGHRS; CDR2 reads YFSETQ. The CDR3 covers 15 residues. V lost 3 bases and J lost 8; bases outside the gene matches: 9. The CDR3 is CASSSTGLALDEQFF. CDR3 DNA: TGCGCCAGCAGCTCTACTGGACTAGCGCTGGATGAGCAGTTCTTC.

The chain combines TRBV7-2 with TRBJ2-4, with no clear D. Trimming shortened V by 0 bases and J by 4 bases, and 7 bases separated the two germline ends. CDR3 size: 14 residues. Germline CDR1 and CDR2: SGHTA and FQGNSA. This chain's CDR3 is CASSLALRKNIQYF. In DNA form, the CDR3 reads TGTGCCAGCAGCTTAGCGCTCAGAAAAAACATTCAGTACTTC.

The chain is built from TRBV29-1 and TRBJ2-7; the match to TRBD1 covers 7 bases. V trimming: 4 bases; J trimming: 7 bases; junction bases outside the gene matches: 16. CDR1 and CDR2 (germline): SQVTM, ANQGSEA. This CDR3 region has 15 residues. The CDR3 sequence is CSVASYRGWLNEQYF. The DNA for the CDR3 is TGCAGCGTTGCCTCATACAGGGGTTGGCTAAATGAGCAGTACTTC.

The J gene is TRBJ2-4, the V gene TRBV12-3 or TRBV12-4; tentatively, D is TRBD1 (7 bases). The DNA end is more similar to TRBJ2-7, so the J call may be wrong. The CDR3 has 14 residues. The CDR3 bases are TGTGCCAGCAGCTGGGGCAGGGGGGCCTACGAGCAGTACTTC. Protein sequence: CASSWGRGAYEQYF.

The CDR3 bases are TGCAGTGCTGTCCTAGCAAACTTTAGCACAGATACGCAGTATTTT. Translated, it gives CSAVLANFSTDTQYF. The chain uses TRBV20-1 and TRBJ2-3; a weak D match, TRBD2 (5 bases). The V and J ends lost 5 bases and 0 bases respectively, with 15 bases between them. The CDR3 sequence is 15 residues long. In germline, CDR1 is DFQATT, CDR2 SNEGSKA (reference sequence).

This CDR3 is CASSVLAGGLYNEQYF. CDR3 sequence (DNA): TGTGCCAGCAGTGTACTAGCGGGAGGCCTATACAATGAGCAGTACTTC. This chain joins TRBV6-1 and TRBJ2-7; TRBD2 agrees at 12 bases. With V trimmed by 4 bases and J by 7 bases, 11 bases remained unmatched. The CDR3 runs to 16 residues. In germline, CDR1 is MNHNS, CDR2 SASEGT.

This clonotype was seen more than once but under ten times. The CDR3 here is CSAAATNEKLFF. CDR3 DNA sequence: TGCAGTGCTGCGGCAACTAATGAAAAACTGTTTTTT. The chain uses TRBV20-1 and TRBJ1-4; no definite D call. The CDR3 runs 12 residues. Trimming cost V 5 bases and J 0 bases, with 4 bases left between them. Germline CDR1 and CDR2: DFQATT and SNEGSKA (reference sequence).

This clonotype was observed at least ten times. This chain uses TRBV29-1 with TRBJ2-3; D unclear. Germline CDR1 SQVTM, CDR2 ANQGSEA. CDR3 length equals 11 residues. Trimming cost V 4 bases and J 6 bases, with 8 bases left between them. CDR3 coding DNA: TGCAGCGTTGCAGTTGGTGATACGCAGTATTTT. Encoded protein: CSVAVGDTQYF.

This clonotype was found many times. The rearrangement joins TRBV4-2 to TRBJ1-4; D gene uncertain. V lost 4 bases, J lost 2 bases, and 14 bases lay in between. There are 16 residues in the CDR3. Germline V lookup: CDR1 LGHNA, CDR2 YNFKEQ. Here the CDR3 DNA reads TGTGCCAGCAGCCGAAATACCCCGGCCACTAATGAAAAACTGTTTTTT. Protein product: CASSRNTPATNEKLFF.

On this clonotype itself: One end of the junction is discordant with germline, which a read error may explain. The J gene is TRBJ1-2, the V gene TRBV28, with unresolved D. This CDR3 is 13 amino acids long. Germline V CDR1 and CDR2: MDHEN, SYDVKM. CDR3 coding DNA: TGTGCCGGCAGCCGGACGGGAAACTATGGCTACACCTTC. As protein: CAGSRTGNYGYTF.

This clonotype was seen at least ten times. The chain uses TRBV6-2 or TRBV6-3 and TRBJ2-1; tentatively, D is TRBD1 or TRBD2 (6 bases each). The CDR3 is 15 amino acids. Germline V lookup: CDR1 MNHEY, CDR2 SVGEGT. Trimming left V 2 bases short and J 2 bases short, with 10 bases between. The CDR3 protein is CASSYEGGPYNEQFF. The CDR3 DNA reads as TGTGCCAGCAGTTACGAGGGGGGCCCCTACAATGAGCAGTTCTTC.

Only a few counts were recorded for this clonotype. V and J are TRBV28 and TRBJ2-4; D gene ambiguous. CDR3 length: 16 amino acids. Trimming removed 2 bases at V and 1 base at J, with 12 bases between. Germline V gene sequence: CDR1 MDHEN, CDR2 SYDVKM. CDR3 nucleotides: TGTGCCAGCAGTTTAATAAGGCAGAGGGCCAAAAACATTCAGTACTTC. It encodes CASSLIRQRAKNIQYF.

The table lists this clonotype with a few counts. The gene calls are TRBV12-3 or TRBV12-4 and TRBJ1-2; D unclear. The CDR3 is 15 residues long. Deletions cut 6 bases from V and 4 bases from J, with 18 bases between. The DNA of the CDR3 is TGTGCCAGCAGCTCAAGCGACGGCCCCAGCTATGGCTACACCTTC. It yields the protein CASSSSDGPSYGYTF.

The V gene is TRBV3-1, the J gene TRBJ2-1; 10 nucleotides line up with TRBD2. The CDR3 loop spans 15 amino acids. The germline V gene has CDR1 LGHDT and CDR2 YNNKEL (reference sequence). V gave up 6 bases and J gave up 8 bases; unmatched junction bases: 10. CDR3 amino acids: CASSLTSGIGDEQFF. The CDR3 region has the DNA TGTGCCAGCAGTCTCACTAGCGGGATAGGGGATGAGCAGTTCTTC.

The chain uses TRBV2 and TRBJ2-7; a weak D match, TRBD1 (6 bases). The CDR3 totals 13 residues. Germline V gene lookup returns CDR1 SNHLY and CDR2 FYNNEI. V was clipped by 8 bases and J by 0 bases, with 11 bases between them. CDR3 nucleotides: TGTGCCAGCCTTTGGGACAACTCCTACGAGCAGTACTTC. It encodes CASLWDNSYEQYF.

The rearrangement uses TRBV5-1 and TRBJ2-7; 10 positions agree with TRBD1. The junction had 8 bases not matched to a gene; V was cut back by 3 bases and J by 2 bases. The CDR3 runs 16 residues. Germline V lookup: CDR1 SGHRS, CDR2 YFSETQ. The CDR3 DNA is TGCGCCAGCAGCTCATTACTCGACAGGGGGCCCTACGAGCAGTACTTC. Encoded protein: CASSSLLDRGPYEQYF.

This chain uses TRBV15 with TRBJ1-2; TRBD1 matches 7 bases. Looked up from germline, CDR1 is LNHNV and CDR2 is YYDKDF (reference sequence). Trimming took 5 bases from V and 3 from J; bases not matched to a gene: 3. CDR3 size: 13 residues. CDR3 nucleotides: TGTGCCACCAGCCCCGACAGGGACTATGGCTACACCTTC. Its protein is CATSPDRDYGYTF.